This TCR beta chain emerged from a study of cytomegalovirus exposure and HLA in healthy donors. Vbeta (60) and Jbeta (13) primers were used in the PCR. Repertoires were generated with immunoSEQ multiplex PCR, while TCRdb's copy carries only in-frame clones and drops some. Of some 170,000 clones in the sample, roughly 76% were seen once. The CDR3 totals 18 residues. Looked up from germline, CDR1 is MNHNS and CDR2 is SASEGT. The V end was cut by 4 bases, the J end by 1 base, with 20 bases between. The source is a woman between 18 and 29 years old in good health and CMV-seropositive. What was sequenced was PBMCs. The chain has TRBV6-1 and TRBJ1-3; no clear D gene. The CDR3 region has the DNA TGTGCCAGCAGTGGGCCCACCGCGGGGTACCTTTCTGGAAACACCATATATTTT. Protein: CASSGPTAGYLSGNTIYF.